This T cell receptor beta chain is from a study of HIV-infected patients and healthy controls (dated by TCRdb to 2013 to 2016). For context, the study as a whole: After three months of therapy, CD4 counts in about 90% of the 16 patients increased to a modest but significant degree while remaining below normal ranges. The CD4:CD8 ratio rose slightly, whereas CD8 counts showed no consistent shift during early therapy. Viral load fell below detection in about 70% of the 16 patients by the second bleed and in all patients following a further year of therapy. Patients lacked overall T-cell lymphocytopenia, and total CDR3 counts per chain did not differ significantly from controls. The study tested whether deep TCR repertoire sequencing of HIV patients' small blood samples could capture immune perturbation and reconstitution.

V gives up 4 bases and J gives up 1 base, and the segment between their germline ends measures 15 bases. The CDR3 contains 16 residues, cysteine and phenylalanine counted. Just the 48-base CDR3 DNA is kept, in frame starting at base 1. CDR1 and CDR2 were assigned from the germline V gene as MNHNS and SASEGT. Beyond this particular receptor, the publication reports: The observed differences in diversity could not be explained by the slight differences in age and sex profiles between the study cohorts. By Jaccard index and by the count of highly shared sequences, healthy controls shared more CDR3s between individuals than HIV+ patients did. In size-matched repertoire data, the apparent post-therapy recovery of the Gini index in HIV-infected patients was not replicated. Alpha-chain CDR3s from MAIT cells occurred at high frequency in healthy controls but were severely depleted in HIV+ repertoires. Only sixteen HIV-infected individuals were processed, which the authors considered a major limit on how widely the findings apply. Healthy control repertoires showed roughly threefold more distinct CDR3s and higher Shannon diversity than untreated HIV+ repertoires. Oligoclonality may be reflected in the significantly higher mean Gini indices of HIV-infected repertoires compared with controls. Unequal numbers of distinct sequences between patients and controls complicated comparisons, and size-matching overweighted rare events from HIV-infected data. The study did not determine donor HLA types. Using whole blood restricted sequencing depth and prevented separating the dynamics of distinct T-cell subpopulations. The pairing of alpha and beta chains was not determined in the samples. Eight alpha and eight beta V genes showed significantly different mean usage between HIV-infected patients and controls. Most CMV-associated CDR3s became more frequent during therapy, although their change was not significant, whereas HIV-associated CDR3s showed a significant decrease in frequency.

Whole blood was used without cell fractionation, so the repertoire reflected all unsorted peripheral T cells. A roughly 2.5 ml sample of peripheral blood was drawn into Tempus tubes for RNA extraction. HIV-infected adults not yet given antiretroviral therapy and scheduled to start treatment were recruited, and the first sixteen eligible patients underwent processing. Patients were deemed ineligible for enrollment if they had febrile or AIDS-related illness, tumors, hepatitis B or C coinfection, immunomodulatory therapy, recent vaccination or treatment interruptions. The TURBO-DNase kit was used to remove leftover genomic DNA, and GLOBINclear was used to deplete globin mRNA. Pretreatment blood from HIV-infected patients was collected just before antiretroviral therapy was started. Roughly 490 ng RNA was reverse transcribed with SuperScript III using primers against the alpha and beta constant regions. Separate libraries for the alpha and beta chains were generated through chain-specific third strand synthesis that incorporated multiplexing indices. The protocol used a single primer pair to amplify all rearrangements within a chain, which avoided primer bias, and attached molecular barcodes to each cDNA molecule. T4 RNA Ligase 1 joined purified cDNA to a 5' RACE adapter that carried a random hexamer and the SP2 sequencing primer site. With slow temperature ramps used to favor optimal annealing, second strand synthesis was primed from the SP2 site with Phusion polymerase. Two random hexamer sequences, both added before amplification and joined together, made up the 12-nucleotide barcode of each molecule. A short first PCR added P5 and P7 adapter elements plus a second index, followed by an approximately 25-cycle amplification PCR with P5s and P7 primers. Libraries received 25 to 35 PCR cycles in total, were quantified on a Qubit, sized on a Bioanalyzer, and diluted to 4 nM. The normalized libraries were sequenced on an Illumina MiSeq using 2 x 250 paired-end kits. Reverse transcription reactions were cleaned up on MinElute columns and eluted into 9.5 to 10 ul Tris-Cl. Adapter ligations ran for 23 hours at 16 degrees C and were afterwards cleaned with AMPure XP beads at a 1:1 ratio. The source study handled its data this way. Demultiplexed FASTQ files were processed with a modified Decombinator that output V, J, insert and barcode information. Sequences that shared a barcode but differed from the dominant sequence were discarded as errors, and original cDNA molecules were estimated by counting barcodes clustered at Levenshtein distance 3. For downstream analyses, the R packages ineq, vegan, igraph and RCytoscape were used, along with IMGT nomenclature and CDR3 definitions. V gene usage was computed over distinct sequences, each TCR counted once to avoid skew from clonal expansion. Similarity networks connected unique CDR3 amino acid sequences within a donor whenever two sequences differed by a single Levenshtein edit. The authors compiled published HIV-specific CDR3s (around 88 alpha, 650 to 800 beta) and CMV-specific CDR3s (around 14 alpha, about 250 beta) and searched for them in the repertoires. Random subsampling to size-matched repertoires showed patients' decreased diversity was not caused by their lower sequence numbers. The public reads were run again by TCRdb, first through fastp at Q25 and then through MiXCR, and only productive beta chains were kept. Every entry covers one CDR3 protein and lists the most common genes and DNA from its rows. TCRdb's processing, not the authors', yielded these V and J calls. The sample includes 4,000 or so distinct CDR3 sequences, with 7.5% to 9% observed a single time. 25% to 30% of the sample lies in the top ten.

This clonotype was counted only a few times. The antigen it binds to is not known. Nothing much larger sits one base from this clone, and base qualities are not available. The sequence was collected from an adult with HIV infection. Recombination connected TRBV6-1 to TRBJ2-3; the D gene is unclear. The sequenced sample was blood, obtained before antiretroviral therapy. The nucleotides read TGTGCCAGCAGTGGACCCCAGGAGTCCCGCACAGATACGCAGTATTTT. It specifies CASSGPQESRTDTQYF.